This entry describes one T cell receptor (beta chain). Its target is not known. This record belongs to a study of T cell repertoires in cytomegalovirus infection. Broader study findings: Dominant in the ex vivo response were TCR beta clonotypes restricted by HLA-C and specific for CMV.

TCRdb used MiXCR to reprocess the reads, holding one entry per CDR3 protein. The table has under 150,000 distinct CDR3 sequences, roughly 25% seen once. CDR1 is SNHLY, CDR2 FYNNEI, per germline. The CDR3 extends over 13 amino acids. The V gene lost 3 bases and the J gene lost 0 bases, with 5 bases spanning the gap. Sequenced material: PBMCs, sequenced either directly or after in vitro stimulation (not recorded which). The TCR was taken from a human donor in good health (CMV status not recorded). Some clones in this sample may be carry-over from other donors' samples. The chain has TRBV2 and TRBJ2-5; D is uncertain. DNA for the CDR3: TGTGCCAGCAGTGACCCCAACCAAGAGACCCAGTACTTC. It codes for CASSDPNQETQYF.